The present T cell receptor (beta chain) was sequenced within a study of T cells after somatic rescue of genetic block. Method: immunoSEQ multiplex PCR; TCRdb's copy keeps in-frame clones and lacks some. This table has 14,000 to 15,000 clones, less than 75% appearing once. The CDR3 consists of 14 residues. J was trimmed by 11 bases and V by 3 bases; bases with no gene match: 7. Germline V gene lookup returns CDR1 LNHDA and CDR2 SQIVND (reference sequence). The sequencing input was peripheral blood mononuclear cells (PBMCs). The rearrangement uses TRBV19 and TRBJ1-6; 7 bases align to TRBD1. This clonotype was sampled from a man younger than 35. In DNA, the CDR3 is TGTGCCAGTAGTATCAGGGACAGCAAGCCACCCCTCCACTTT. Translating gives CASSIRDSKPPLHF.